The 4 T cell receptor beta chains in this list originate from one sample, sequenced in a study of shared clonotypes between healthy human individuals. Sequencing used immunoSEQ multiplex PCR; TCRdb keeps in-frame clones, though not all of them. Of about 590,000 clones detected, over 95% appear once; the ten largest clones hold about 0.11%. Naive CD8 cells comprised CD45RO-negative, CCR7-positively selected cells, excluding terminally differentiated effector memory CD45RA+ cells. Sequencing was performed on naive CD8+ T cells sorted from blood. All receptors come from a woman in her twenties or thirties in good health.

The rearrangement links TRBV5-1 to TRBJ2-7; TRBD2 matches 10 bases. The CDR3 has 17 residues. V lost 0 bases, J lost 4 bases, and 10 bases stayed unmatched. Germline-derived CDR1 and CDR2 are SGHRS and YFSETQ. The CDR3 protein is CASSLAELAGVSYEQYF. The CDR3 bases are TGCGCCAGCAGCTTGGCTGAGCTAGCGGGAGTTAGTTACGAGCAGTACTTC.

V usage is TRBV27 and J usage is TRBJ2-5; possibly TRBD2 for D (5 bases). Deletions cut 6 bases from V and 1 base from J, with 9 bases between. CDR1 and CDR2 from the germline V gene are MNHEY and SMNVEV (reference sequence). The CDR3 is 13 residues long. This CDR3 reads CASRTGTQETQYF. In DNA, the CDR3 is TGTGCCAGCAGGACGGGAACCCAAGAGACCCAGTACTTC.

This rearrangement joins TRBV15 to TRBJ1-2; possibly TRBD1 for D (5 bases). CDR3 length: 16 amino acids. The V gene lost 4 bases and the J gene lost 0 bases, with 15 bases spanning the gap. Germline CDR1 reads LNHNV; CDR2 reads YYDKDF (reference sequence). The CDR3 sequence: CATSTAGTLPNYGYTF. CDR3 in DNA: TGTGCCACCAGCACCGCAGGGACGCTCCCTAACTATGGCTACACCTTC.

The J gene is TRBJ2-5, the V gene TRBV27; 8 positions match TRBD2. The end of the DNA fits TRBJ2-7 better, so the J call may be wrong. From germline, CDR1 is MNHEY and CDR2 SMNVEV (reference sequence). This CDR3 comprises 16 residues. In nucleotides, the CDR3 is TGTGCCAGCAGTTTAGACGCTAGCGGGTCCCCCTACGAGCAGTACTTC. Protein: CASSLDASGSPYEQYF.